These 10 T cell receptor beta chains were sequenced from one sample in a study of spatial heterogeneity in lung cancer. Study results and limitations: Tumors with more nonsynonymous mutations had more expanded intratumoral alpha and beta TCRs.

No antigen has been identified for these receptors. Time point reported: sample taken at primary tumor resection. In TCRdb, the 5' RACE reads were re-called with MiXCR into one record per CDR3 protein. The sample holds about 10,000 distinct CDR3 sequences; around 6% are singletons and the top ten take roughly 9.1%. Here the sequenced sample was lung tumor tissue, taken at surgery. Receptors originate from a male donor with early-stage non-small cell lung cancer.

This clonotype was seen many times. With the library built for alpha chains, this beta chain is off target and its frequency is not meaningful. The chain carries TRBV10-2 and TRBJ2-3, with 8 bases fitting TRBD1. With 7 bases clipped from V and 6 bases from J, the junction kept 9 bases outside the gene matches. This CDR3 is built from 14 residues. CDR1 and CDR2 (germline): WSHSY, SAAADI. This CDR3 reads CASTPSDRADTQYF. CDR3 nucleotide sequence: TGCGCCAGCACTCCCTCGGACAGGGCCGATACGCAGTATTTT.

This clonotype was detected many times. Since it is a stray read in a library aimed at alpha chains, this beta chain has a size that is not meaningful. The chain is built from TRBV20-1 and TRBJ2-3, with D possibly called TRBD1 or TRBD2 (6 bases each). Germline V gene lookup returns CDR1 DFQATT and CDR2 SNEGSKA (reference sequence). This CDR3 spans 14 amino acids. With 4 bases removed from V and 0 bases from J, the gap between germline ends came to 11 bases. The CDR3 region has the DNA TGCAGTGCTATCGGGGGCGCTAGCACAGATACGCAGTATTTT. Translating gives CSAIGGASTDTQYF.

This clonotype is categorized as medium-sized. A library made for alpha chains picked up this beta chain off target, so its size means little. V usage is TRBV27 and J usage is TRBJ2-7; TRBD1 might be the D (6 bases). Trimming removed 2 bases from V and 3 bases from J, with 11 bases in between. Germline values: CDR1 MNHEY, CDR2 SMNVEV (reference sequence). The CDR3 spans 14 residues. This CDR3 is CASSLDWGRYEQYF. In DNA form, the CDR3 reads TGTGCCAGCAGTTTAGATTGGGGGCGCTACGAGCAGTACTTC.

This clonotype was counted ten times or more. Since it is a stray read in a library aimed at alpha chains, this beta chain has a size that is not meaningful. V gene TRBV7-3 combines with J gene TRBJ1-1, with TRBD1 as a possible D gene (6 bases). The length of the CDR3 is 15 residues. Trimming removed 5 bases at V and 1 base at J, with 14 bases between. Germline CDR1 SGHTA, CDR2 FQGTGA. CDR3 sequence: CASSPTGGQNTEAFF. The CDR3 region has the DNA TGTGCCAGCAGCCCCACTGGGGGCCAGAACACTGAAGCTTTCTTT.

In this sample, this clonotype turned up many times. This beta chain is a stray sequence in a library constructed for alpha chains; its clone size is not meaningful. V and J are TRBV7-8 and TRBJ2-1; D unclear. This CDR3 has 16 residues. The V end was cut by 4 bases, the J end by 0 bases, with 13 bases between. Germline assignment: CDR1 SGHVS and CDR2 FQNEAQ. The CDR3 sequence is CASSSLTHSSYNEQFF. CDR3 coding DNA: TGTGCCAGCAGCTCTTTGACACATAGCTCCTACAATGAGCAGTTCTTC. The complete variable domain, with remaining parts taken from reference TRBV7-8 and TRBJ2-1, reads GAGVSQSPRYKVAKRGQDVALRCDPISGHVSLFWYQQALGQGPEFLTYFQNEAQLDKSGLPSDRFFAERPEGSVSTLKIQRTQQEDSAVYLCASSSLTHSSYNEQFFGPGTRLTVL.

This clonotype has ten or more counts. Because the library targeted alpha chains, this beta chain is an off-target read whose size means little. The J gene is TRBJ2-2, the V gene TRBV10-3, with 10 bases lining up with TRBD1. This CDR3 has 14 residues. V lost 11 bases, J lost 5 bases, and 8 bases stayed unmatched. In germline, CDR1 is ENHRY, CDR2 SYGVKD. CDR3 nucleotide sequence: TGTGCCGCGGGACAGGGGAGGGAGACCGGGGAGCTGTTTTTT. Translating gives CAAGQGRETGELFF.

Many counts were recorded for this clonotype. This beta chain came through as a stray read in a library set up for alpha chains, and its size says little. This chain uses TRBV20-1 with TRBJ1-4, with a tentative D call TRBD1 (6 bases). The CDR3 is 13 amino acids. Trimming removed 0 bases from V and 8 bases from J, with 10 bases in between. CDR1 and CDR2 (germline): DFQATT, SNEGSKA (reference sequence). DNA of the CDR3: TGCAGTGCTAGAGAAGGGGGGGTGGAAAAACTGTTTTTT. Its translation is CSAREGGVEKLFF.

This clonotype was seen ten or more times. This beta chain is a stray read from a library made for alpha chains; its abundance is not meaningful. V and J are TRBV27 and TRBJ1-2; D not resolved. V was clipped by 5 bases and J by 4 bases, with 11 bases between them. The CDR3 length is 13 residues. CDR1 MNHEY and CDR2 SMNVEV come from the germline V gene (reference sequence). The CDR3 reads CASSPTVSYGYTF. As DNA, the CDR3 is TGTGCCAGCAGTCCGACGGTCAGCTATGGCTACACCTTC.

This clonotype is medium-sized (0.01 to 0.1%) in the sample. Since the library was made to target alpha chains, this beta chain is a stray read and its abundance is not meaningful. The chain carries TRBV6-5 and TRBJ2-3, with TRBD2 matching over 7 bases. Trimming cost V 4 bases and J 0 bases; bases outside gene matches: 4. Germline V CDR1 and CDR2: MNHEY, SVGAGI. The CDR3 is 15 residues long. As DNA, the CDR3 is TGTGCCAGCAGTTTGAGCGGGGCTAGCACAGATACGCAGTATTTT. It is translated as CASSLSGASTDTQYF.

Details on this clonotype: The size of this beta chain means little, since it is a stray read in a library made for alpha chains. The chain carries TRBV7-2 and TRBJ1-5; no reliable D call. The V end lost 0 bases, the J end lost 3 bases, and 6 bases lay between the germline ends. The V gene's germline CDR1 is SGHTA and CDR2 FQGNSA. CDR3 length: 14 amino acids. CDR3 DNA sequence: TGTGCCAGCAGCTTAGCCAGATTCAATCAGCCCCAGCATTTT. Its protein product is CASSLARFNQPQHF.